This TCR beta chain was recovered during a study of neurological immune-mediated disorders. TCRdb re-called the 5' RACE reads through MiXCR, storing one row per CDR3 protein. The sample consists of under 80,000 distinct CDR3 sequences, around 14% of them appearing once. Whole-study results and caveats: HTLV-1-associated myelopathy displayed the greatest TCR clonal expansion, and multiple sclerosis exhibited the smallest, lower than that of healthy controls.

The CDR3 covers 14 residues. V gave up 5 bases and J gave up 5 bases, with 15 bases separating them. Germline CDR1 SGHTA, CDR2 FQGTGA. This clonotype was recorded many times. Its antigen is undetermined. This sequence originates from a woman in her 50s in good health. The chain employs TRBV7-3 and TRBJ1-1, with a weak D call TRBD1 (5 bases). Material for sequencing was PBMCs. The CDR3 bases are TGTGCCAGCAGCCCGGGGGATTGGGGGACTGAAGCTTTCTTT. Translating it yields CASSPGDWGTEAFF.